This T cell receptor beta chain was observed in a study of blood T cell repertoires in COVID-19. Across the study: The study drew acute and convalescent COVID-19 samples from the United States, Italy and Spain. T cells, B-cell-depleted T cells, or PBMCs provided the cDNA or gDNA that served as material.

Original data processing: Nucleated cell counts were estimated from reference gene primer amplification. Here immunoSEQ multiplex PCR was the method, and the copy in TCRdb shows in-frame clones only, minus some. That table is the source of V, J and clone size, and D and trimming were worked out from the DNA. In the table there are 120,000 to 150,000 clones, more than 70% of which are singletons. The sequenced sample consisted of peripheral blood. This sequence originates from a human donor in a cohort sampled during active COVID-19.

CDR3 DNA: TGTGCCAGCAGCACAACGGGGTCACCCCTCCACTTT. Amino acid sequence: CASSTTGSPLHF. The gene calls are TRBV7-2 and TRBJ1-6; D not certain. The CDR3 is made up of 12 amino acids. In germline, CDR1 is SGHTA, CDR2 FQGNSA. V shed 5 bases and J shed 10 bases, with 9 bases lying between them.